This entry lists 3 T cell receptor beta chains sequenced from one sample in a study of blood T cell repertoires in COVID-19. Here immunoSEQ multiplex PCR was the method, and the copy in TCRdb shows in-frame clones only, minus some. The sample contains about 140,000 clones, over 80% of which appear only once. Sequenced material: peripheral blood. The receptors stem from a man aged 25 to 45 with COVID-19, enrolled during active disease.

This clone was observed once. The chain couples TRBV28 to TRBJ2-7; TRBD2 might be the D (6 bases). Per germline, CDR1 MDHEN and CDR2 SYDVKM. V lost 7 bases to trimming and J lost 3 bases, with 16 bases between them. There are 14 residues in the CDR3. The CDR3 DNA reads as TGTGCCAGCACCCCCACGGGGCGGGACTACGAGCAGTACTTC. It specifies CASTPTGRDYEQYF.

The gene calls are TRBV5-5 and TRBJ2-2, with 7 bases fitting TRBD1. This CDR3 is built from 15 residues. V lost 4 bases and J lost 4; bases outside the gene matches: 7. Germline CDR1 and CDR2: SGHKS and YYEKEE (reference sequence). Written as DNA, the CDR3 is TGTGCCAGCAGCCCGCGACAGGGACCCACCGGGGAGCTGTTTTTT. Amino acid sequence: CASSPRQGPTGELFF.

This clone was detected only once. This rearrangement joins TRBV27 to TRBJ1-2; tentatively, D is TRBD1 (6 bases). Germline values: CDR1 MNHEY, CDR2 SMNVEV (reference sequence). CDR3 length: 12 residues. Trimming left V 3 bases short and J 7 bases short, with 9 bases between. DNA for the CDR3: TGTGCCAGCAGTTTGGCAGGGGTTGGCTACACCTTC. Encoded protein: CASSLAGVGYTF.